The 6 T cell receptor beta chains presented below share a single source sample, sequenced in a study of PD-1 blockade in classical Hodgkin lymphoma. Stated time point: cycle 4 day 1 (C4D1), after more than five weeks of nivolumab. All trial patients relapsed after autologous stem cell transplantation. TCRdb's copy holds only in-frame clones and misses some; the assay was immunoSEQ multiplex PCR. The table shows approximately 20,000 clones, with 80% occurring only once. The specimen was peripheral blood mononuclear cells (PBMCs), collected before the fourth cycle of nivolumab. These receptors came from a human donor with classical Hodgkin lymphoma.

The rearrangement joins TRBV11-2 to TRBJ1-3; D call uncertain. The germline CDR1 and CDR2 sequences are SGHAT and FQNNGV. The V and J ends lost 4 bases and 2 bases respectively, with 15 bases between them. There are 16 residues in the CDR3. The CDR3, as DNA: TGTGCCAGCAGCTCCCCCCGCGGGAGGGCTGGAAACACCATATATTTT. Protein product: CASSSPRGRAGNTIYF. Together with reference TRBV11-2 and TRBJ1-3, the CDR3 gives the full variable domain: EAGVAQSPRYKIIEKRQSVAFWCNPISGHATLYWYQQILGQGPKLLIQFQNNGVVDDSQLPKDRFSAERLKGVDSTLKIQPAKLEDSAVYLCASSSPRGRAGNTIYFGEGSWLTVV.

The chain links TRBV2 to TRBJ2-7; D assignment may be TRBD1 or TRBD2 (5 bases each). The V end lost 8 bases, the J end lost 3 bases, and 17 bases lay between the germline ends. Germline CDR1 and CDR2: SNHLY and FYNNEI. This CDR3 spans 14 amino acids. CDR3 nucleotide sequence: TGTGCCAGCCGGGACGGCGCACTGGTCTACGAGCAGTACTTC. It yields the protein CASRDGALVYEQYF.

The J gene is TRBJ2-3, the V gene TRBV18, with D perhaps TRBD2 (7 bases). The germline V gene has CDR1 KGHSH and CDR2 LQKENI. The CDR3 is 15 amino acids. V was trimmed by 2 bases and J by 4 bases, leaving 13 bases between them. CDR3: CASSPGLGGADTQYF. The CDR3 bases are TGTGCCAGCTCACCAGGATTAGGGGGGGCAGATACGCAGTATTTT.

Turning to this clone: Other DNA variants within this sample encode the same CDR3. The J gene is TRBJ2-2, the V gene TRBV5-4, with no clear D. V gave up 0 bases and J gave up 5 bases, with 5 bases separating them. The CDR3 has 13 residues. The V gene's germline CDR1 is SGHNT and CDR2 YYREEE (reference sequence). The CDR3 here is CASSLGGTGELFF. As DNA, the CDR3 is TGTGCCAGCAGCTTGGGGGGTACCGGGGAGCTGTTTTTT.

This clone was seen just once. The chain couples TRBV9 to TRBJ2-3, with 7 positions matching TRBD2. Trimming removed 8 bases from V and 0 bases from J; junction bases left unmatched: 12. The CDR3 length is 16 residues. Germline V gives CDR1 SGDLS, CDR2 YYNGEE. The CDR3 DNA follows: TGTGCCAGTTCAACTGGCGGGGGATTTAGCACAGATACGCAGTATTTT. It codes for CASSTGGGFSTDTQYF.

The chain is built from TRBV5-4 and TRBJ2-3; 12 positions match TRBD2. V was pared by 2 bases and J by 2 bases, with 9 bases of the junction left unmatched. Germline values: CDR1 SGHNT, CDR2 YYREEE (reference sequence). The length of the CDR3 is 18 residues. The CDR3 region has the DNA TGTGCCAGCAGCTTAGCCCAGACTAGCGGGGGAAACACAGATACGCAGTATTTT. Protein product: CASSLAQTSGGNTDTQYF. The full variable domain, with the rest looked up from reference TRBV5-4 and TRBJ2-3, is ETGVTQSPTHLIKTRGQQVTLRCSSQSGHNTVSWYQQALGQGPQFIFQYYREEENGRGNFPPRFSGLQFPNYSSELNVNALELDDSALYLCASSLAQTSGGNTDTQYFGPGTRLTVL.